The subject of this entry is one T cell receptor beta chain. There is no known antigen for this receptor. Base qualities are not recorded, but no much larger clone differs from it by a single base. This specimen comes from a study of T cell responses to AZD1222 COVID-19 vaccine (dated by TCRdb to about 2021). Background for the entire study: Because spike-specific TCR depth and breadth did not differ between the two schedules, AZD1222 recipients who got a second dose at roughly 4 weeks were pooled with those who got a second dose at roughly 12 weeks. TCR sequencing covered 230 or so trial participants: 200 to 220 given two doses of AZD1222 and 26 given two doses of MenACWY control vaccine. Trial participants were enrolled by age into 18-55, 56-69 and 70-plus year subgroups, with roughly 160, 29 and 62 TCR-sequenced participants respectively. The paper's findings and limits, for the study overall: No day 14 peak-response samples were available, so repertoires were characterized only after the peak T cell response. Participants were mostly white British and included more females than males, and it was suggested by the authors that clonal diversity may have been underestimated. Spike-specific TCR breadth and depth rose significantly after two AZD1222 doses compared with day 0 and with MenACWY recipients. Epitopes outside the regions mutated in the B.1.351 and B.1.1.7 variants were reportedly recognized by nearly half of the unique spike-specific TCRs. The 56-69-year group was small, and its depth increase did not reach significance, likely because of low power. The whole spike protein was spanned by vaccine-associated CD4 TCRs, and dominant responses were seen in regions 160-218 and 743-854. Conclusions about previously exposed vaccinees are limited because only 6 or 7 AZD1222 recipients were SARS-CoV-2 seropositive at baseline.

Here V drops 6 bases and J drops 0 bases, and the junction holds 16 bases not matched to any gene. From the cysteine through the phenylalanine, the CDR3 covers 19 amino acids. Only the CDR3 DNA stays, 57 bases, in frame from base 1. The CDR1 and CDR2 encoded by the germline V gene are MDHEN and SYDVKM. The sample's time point label is to be understood as: baseline before first vaccination. Vaccinee samples were obtained from the UK trials COV001 and COV002, which included a single-blind randomized controlled phase 2/3 trial of AZD1222 (ChAdOx1 nCoV-19) in healthy adults. For TCRbeta chain sequencing, PBMC samples from trial participants were taken at day 0 and at day 28 after the second dose. The CDR3 regions of human TCRbeta chains were analyzed by immunosequencing. The source study handled its data this way. TCRs in the repertoires were compared against a reference library of SARS-CoV-2-specific TCRs that had been generated with the MIRA antigen-specificity platform. Breadth was defined as the fraction of unique TCRs that were SARS-CoV-2-associated. Depth was defined as the fraction of total T cells that were SARS-CoV-2-associated. Using the MIRA data, each spike-specific TCR was assigned both to the spike region to which the TCR was reactive and to a CD4 or CD8 class. Log10-transformed breadth and depth values were compared by one-way ANOVA with Sidak's multiple comparisons tests. TCRdb provides this immuneACCESS table in a form limited to in-frame rearrangements. Some clones are lacking; in checked studies, under half of them reflect an unresolved V gene, and why the rest are absent is not known. That table gives V, J and clone size, and the DNA gave D and trimming. The sample table contains 90,000 to 150,000 clones; only one count was recorded for about 90% of them. The top ten clones comprise 7% to 8.5% of the sample.

This receptor was obtained from an adult in good health. This specimen consisted of peripheral blood, obtained on day 0 of AZD1222 vaccination. Recombination joined TRBV28 with TRBJ1-2; TRBD1 fits 10 bases in the junction. The CDR3 region: CASSRTRDRGFSANYGYTF. The DNA reads as follows: TGTGCCAGCAGCCGAACCAGGGACAGGGGATTCTCGGCTAACTATGGCTACACCTTC.